These T cell receptor beta chains were read from a single sample in a study of blood T cell repertoires in COVID-19. Sequencing was performed with immunoSEQ multiplex PCR; in TCRdb, only in-frame clones are kept and a portion is missing. Of about 170,000 clones in the sample, approximately 82% were seen once. The sample taken for sequencing was PBMCs or T cells enriched from blood (not recorded which). These TCRs come from a woman between 45 and 60 years old who had recovered from COVID-19. Both conserved end residues are part of each CDR3. The D gene is left open where the match is weak. The size field is filled for only some rows; it gives once, few, many or a size class.

>TRBV10-3|TRBD2|-|TRBJ2-5
TGTGCCATCAGCACTAGCGGGGCGGGAGAGACCCAGTACTTC
CAISTSGAGETQYF
>TRBV5-1|TRBD2|-|TRBJ2-3
TGCGCCAGCAGCGGGGGACTAGCGGGGACAGATACGCAGTATTTT
CASSGGLAGTDTQYF
>TRBV6-2/TRBV6-3|TRBD2|-|TRBJ2-5
TGTGCCAGCAGTTACCCGACGAGTAGCGGGGTAGAGACCCAGTACTTC
CASSYPTSSGVETQYF
>TRBV14|-|-|TRBJ2-1
TGTGCCAGCAGCCAAGATTGGAGGATGCGGCAGTTCTTC
CASSQDWRMRQFF
>TRBV2|-|-|TRBJ1-6
TGTGCCAGCAGCTTGACAGAATTTAATTCACCCCTCCACTTT
CASSLTEFNSPLHF
>TRBV4-3|-|-|TRBJ2-3
TGCGCCAGCAGCCTCCCTAGTGTCGCAGATACGCAGTATTTT
CASSLPSVADTQYF
>TRBV6-2/TRBV6-3|-|-|TRBJ2-1
TGTGCCAGCAGTTACTCATTCCGGGACAGAGTCCCAGGGAGGAATGAGCAGTTCTTC
CASSYSFRDRVPGRNEQFF
>TRBV29-1|TRBD1|-|TRBJ1-2
TGCAGCGTCGGACAGGGGGCGTCTGGCTACACCTTC
CSVGQGASGYTF
>TRBV28|-|-|TRBJ1-1
TGTGCCAGCAGTACGGCGACAGGCGCCACTGAAGCTTTCTTT
CASSTATGATEAFF
>TRBV12-5|TRBD2|once|TRBJ2-5
TGTGCTAGTGGTTCCCTCGGGGGGGTAGAGACCCAGTACTTC
CASGSLGGVETQYF
>TRBV5-5|-|few|TRBJ1-5
TGTGCCAGCAGCTTGGCCCCCCAGAATCAGCCCCAGCATTTT
CASSLAPQNQPQHF
>TRBV5-4|-|-|TRBJ2-2
TGTGCCAGCAGGCTAGCCGCGAACACCGGGGAGCTGTTTTTT
CASRLAANTGELFF
>TRBV5-1|-|-|TRBJ2-3
TGCGCCAGCAGCCCGGGGGAGGATACGCAGTATTTT
CASSPGEDTQYF
>TRBV7-3|TRBD2|-|TRBJ2-5
TGTGCCAGCAGCCCCGGACTAGCGGGGAGAGAGACCCAGTACTTC
CASSPGLAGRETQYF
>TRBV27|TRBD1|-|TRBJ1-2
TGTGCCAGCAGTAAACAGGGGGAACTATGGGGCTACACCTTC
CASSKQGELWGYTF
>TRBV5-5|-|-|TRBJ2-2
TGTGCCAGCAGCCACCCGAGTGCAACCGAGCTGTTTTTT
CASSHPSATELFF
>TRBV3-1/TRBV3-2|-|-|TRBJ1-5
TGTGCCAGCAGCCAAGGGGGGGGGAATGGCAATCAGCCCCAGCATTTT
CASSQGGGNGNQPQHF
>TRBV19|-|-|TRBJ2-2
TGTGCCAGTACTTGGGAGAGAAACACCGGGGAGCTGTTTTTT
CASTWERNTGELFF
>TRBV7-3|-|-|TRBJ1-1
TGTGCCAGCAGCCCCGATGGGAGGGATGAAGCTTTCTTT
CASSPDGRDEAFF
>TRBV12-3/TRBV12-4|TRBD1|-|TRBJ1-5
TGTGCCAGCAGTACCCAGGGGGATCAGCCCCAGCATTTT
CASSTQGDQPQHF
>TRBV7-9|-|-|TRBJ1-2
TGTGCCAGCAGCTTATCTCAGGATGGCTACACCTTC
CASSLSQDGYTF
>TRBV7-9|TRBD1|-|TRBJ1-2
TGTGCCAGCAGCCTCCTACAGGGGTTCTATGGCTACACCTTC
CASSLLQGFYGYTF
>TRBV4-3|TRBD2|-|TRBJ2-1
TGCGCCAGCAGCCAAAGGGAAGGACTAGCGGGAGTGGGTGAGCAGTTCTTC
CASSQREGLAGVGEQFF
>TRBV15|-|-|TRBJ1-2
TGTGCCACCAGCGGACGGAAGGGGGAACCCTATGGCTACACCTTC
CATSGRKGEPYGYTF
>TRBV30|-|-|TRBJ1-1
TGTGCCTGGAAGGGGGACACTGAAGCTTTCTTT
CAWKGDTEAFF
>TRBV2|-|few|TRBJ1-1
TGTGCCAGCTCACTATTCGGGCAGGGCCAGGGTGAAGCTTTCTTT
CASSLFGQGQGEAFF
>TRBV2|TRBD2|-|TRBJ2-1
TGTGCCAGCAGTTCCGGGACTAGGGTAAATGAGCAGTTCTTC
CASSSGTRVNEQFF
>TRBV9|TRBD2|-|TRBJ2-3
TGTGCCAGCAGCGTTAGCGGGGATACGCAGTATTTT
CASSVSGDTQYF
>TRBV4-1|TRBD1|-|TRBJ1-4
TGCGCCAGCAGCCAGGGGGCCGCGATGAGGACAGGGGCCTCGCGGGGGGAAAAACTGTTTTTT
CASSQGAAMRTGASRGEKLFF
>TRBV24-1|-|-|TRBJ1-2
TGTGCCACCAGTTCAGGGGTCTGGGATGGCTACACCTTC
CATSSGVWDGYTF
>TRBV9|TRBD1|-|TRBJ1-1
TGTGCCAGCAGCGTGGGACAGGGGGGCACTGAAGCTTTCTTT
CASSVGQGGTEAFF
>TRBV6-5|TRBD1|-|TRBJ1-2
TGTGCCAGCAAAGACAGGGGCTATGGCTACACCTTC
CASKDRGYGYTF
>TRBV3-1/TRBV3-2|-|-|TRBJ1-6
TGTGCCAGCAGCCCCAGCTCCTATAATTCACCCCTCCACTTT
CASSPSSYNSPLHF
>TRBV7-2|TRBD1|few|TRBJ1-2
TGTGCCAGCAGCTTAGGCAGGGGGCAGGATGGCTACACCTTC
CASSLGRGQDGYTF
>TRBV6-6|-|-|TRBJ1-5
TGTGCCAGCTGGGGGGGTCTTGGGGGCAATCAGCCCCAGCATTTT
CASWGGLGGNQPQHF
>TRBV6-5|-|-|TRBJ1-2
TGTGCCAGCAGTCCGTGGGGGCAGGGCTACACCTTC
CASSPWGQGYTF
>TRBV15|TRBD2|-|TRBJ2-3
TGTGCCACCAGCAGCTATCCTAGCGGGAGGTCAGATACGCAGTATTTT
CATSSYPSGRSDTQYF
>TRBV7-2|-|-|TRBJ1-1
TGTGCCAGCAGCCCACCGTCGGTCTTGAACACTGAAGCTTTCTTT
CASSPPSVLNTEAFF
>TRBV5-1|-|-|TRBJ2-3
TGCGCCAGCAGCTTGGAGCCGCAACCCACAGATACGCAGTATTTT
CASSLEPQPTDTQYF
>TRBV5-1|-|few|TRBJ1-2
TGCGCCAGCAGCTTGGCCCGTGGCTACACCTTC
CASSLARGYTF
>TRBV19|-|-|TRBJ1-1
TGTGCCAGCGACAGGAACACTGAAGCTTTCTTT
CASDRNTEAFF
>TRBV19|TRBD1|-|TRBJ1-2
TGTGCCAGTAGAACCCTTACAGGGGACAACTATGGCTACACCTTC
CASRTLTGDNYGYTF
>TRBV4-1|-|-|TRBJ1-2
TGCGCCAGCAGCCAAGAACTAGGAGGCTACACCTTC
CASSQELGGYTF
>TRBV19|TRBD2|-|TRBJ2-3
TGTGCCAGTACCAACACGAGACTAGCGGGCACAGATACGCAGTATTTT
CASTNTRLAGTDTQYF
>TRBV5-1|TRBD1|-|TRBJ1-2
TGCGCCAGCAGCCATTATTCGGGACAGGGGGCGGATGGCTACACCTTC
CASSHYSGQGADGYTF
>TRBV9|-|-|TRBJ1-5
TGTGCCAGCAGCGTCAGTGCCAATCAGCCCCAGCATTTT
CASSVSANQPQHF
>TRBV6-4|-|-|TRBJ2-3
TGTGCCAGCAGTGAAGTAGAGATCGGGACGCAGTATTTT
CASSEVEIGTQYF
>TRBV6-5|-|-|TRBJ1-1
TGTGCCAGCAGTTACGACAGAAAGAACACTGAAGCTTTCTTT
CASSYDRKNTEAFF
>TRBV4-1|-|few|TRBJ2-5
TGCGCCAGCAGCCAAGCGGTTCTCTCTAGATCTGTAGCCCAGTACTTC
CASSQAVLSRSVAQYF